The source of this TCR beta chain is a study of T cell responses to AZD1222 COVID-19 vaccine. Background on the study: Pooling of second doses given at about 4 or about 12 weeks was done. Points from the study as a whole: A mostly white British donor set with more females was recruited, and clonal diversity was possibly underestimated. AZD1222 recipients seropositive at baseline numbered only six or seven. Increased Spike-specific TCR breadth and depth were observed after two AZD1222 doses.

Measured with immunoSEQ multiplex PCR; TCRdb has only the in-frame clones, and not every one. The sample has 95,000 to 100,000 clones, approximately 90% seen once; the top ten hold 1% to 1.5%. A note on this clone: What it recognizes is unknown. One end of the junction fails to match germline, which may point to a read error.

Germline assignment: CDR1 MNHEY and CDR2 SVGAGI. CDR3 length: 16 amino acids. This receptor was obtained from an adult in good health. The sample here was peripheral blood, taken on day 0 of AZD1222 vaccination. This chain joins TRBV6-5 and TRBJ1-5; 7 nucleotides match TRBD1. CDR3 protein: CASSYSPPDRAQPRHF. Here the CDR3 DNA reads TGTGCCAGCAGTTACTCCCCCCCTGACAGGGCCCAGCCCCGGCATTTT.